This is a list of T cell receptor beta chains from one sample in a study of shared clonotypes between healthy human individuals. Data came from immunoSEQ multiplex PCR; TCRdb stores just in-frame clones and leaves some out. The table includes 2 million to 3 million clones, over 85% detected once. Sequenced input: naive CD4+ T cells from PBMCs. The receptors stem from a man aged 18 to 30 in good health. Some clones in this sample may be carry-over from other donors' samples. Both conserved end residues are part of each CDR3. The D gene is left open where the match is weak. Only some rows state a clone size, as once, few, many or a class for expanded clones.

d_gene: TRBD1; v_gene: TRBV19; abundance: -; j_gene: TRBJ1-5; CDR3nt: TGTGCCAGTATATTGGCCGCGGGACAGGGCAATCAGCCCCAGCATTTT; CDR3aa: CASILAAGQGNQPQHF
d_gene: TRBD1; v_gene: TRBV18; abundance: -; j_gene: TRBJ1-5; CDR3nt: TGTGCCAGTCGACAGGGCGTGGATCAGCCCCAGCATTTT; CDR3aa: CASRQGVDQPQHF
d_gene: TRBD2; v_gene: TRBV4-2; abundance: -; j_gene: TRBJ2-5; CDR3nt: TGTGCCAGCAGCCAAGATTGGACTAGCGGGAAAGAGACCCAGTACTTC; CDR3aa: CASSQDWTSGKETQYF
d_gene: -; v_gene: TRBV7-9; abundance: -; j_gene: TRBJ2-3; CDR3nt: TGTGCCAGCAGCTCCGGGACTGGCAGCACAGATACGCAGTATTTT; CDR3aa: CASSSGTGSTDTQYF
d_gene: -; v_gene: TRBV6-5; abundance: -; j_gene: TRBJ1-3; CDR3nt: TGTGCCAGCAGTTACTCGTCTTCGGGAGGAAACACCATATATTTT; CDR3aa: CASSYSSSGGNTIYF
d_gene: TRBD1; v_gene: TRBV4-3; abundance: -; j_gene: TRBJ1-3; CDR3nt: TGCGCCAGCAGCCAAGACGCCACAGGGGCTGGAAACACCATATATTTT; CDR3aa: CASSQDATGAGNTIYF
d_gene: -; v_gene: TRBV18; abundance: -; j_gene: TRBJ1-3; CDR3nt: TGTGCCAGCTCACCCGACCGCGGCTCTGGAAACACCATATATTTT; CDR3aa: CASSPDRGSGNTIYF
d_gene: -; v_gene: TRBV6-1; abundance: -; j_gene: TRBJ1-2; CDR3nt: TGTGCCAGCCTCCCCAGTTGGGGTGCAGGGTGGGGCTACACCTTC; CDR3aa: CASLPSWGAGWGYTF
d_gene: -; v_gene: TRBV5-6; abundance: -; j_gene: TRBJ1-1; CDR3nt: TGTGCCAGCAAATCGATCAGGGTCGGGAACACTGAAGCTTTCTTT; CDR3aa: CASKSIRVGNTEAFF
d_gene: TRBD2; v_gene: TRBV7-8; abundance: few; j_gene: TRBJ2-7; CDR3nt: TGTGCCAGCAGCTTCGGGGGAGGGAGTTCCTACGAGCAGTACTTC; CDR3aa: CASSFGGGSSYEQYF
d_gene: TRBD2; v_gene: TRBV5-1; abundance: once; j_gene: TRBJ2-7; CDR3nt: TGCGCCAGCAGCCCCGGGACTAGCGGGGTCGACGAGCAGTACTTC; CDR3aa: CASSPGTSGVDEQYF
d_gene: -; v_gene: TRBV27; abundance: -; j_gene: TRBJ2-7; CDR3nt: TGTGCCAGCAGTATTGGGGCCGGGACGGAGACCTACGAGCAGTACTTC; CDR3aa: CASSIGAGTETYEQYF
d_gene: -; v_gene: TRBV4-1; abundance: -; j_gene: TRBJ1-2; CDR3nt: TGCGCCAGCAGCCAAGGGGCCGGGTATGACTATGGCTACACCTTC; CDR3aa: CASSQGAGYDYGYTF
d_gene: -; v_gene: TRBV30; abundance: few; j_gene: TRBJ1-1; CDR3nt: TGTGCCTGGAGAAGAGGGGTGAACTTTCTACTGAACACTGAAGCTTTCTTT; CDR3aa: CAWRRGVNFLLNTEAFF
d_gene: -; v_gene: TRBV5-4; abundance: -; j_gene: TRBJ1-2; CDR3nt: TGTGCCAGCAGCTTGGAATGGCAGGGAGGATACACCTTC; CDR3aa: CASSLEWQGGYTF
d_gene: -; v_gene: TRBV7-8; abundance: -; j_gene: TRBJ2-6; CDR3nt: TGTGCCAGCAGCCGGACCTCGCCTGGGGCCAACGTCCTGACTTTC; CDR3aa: CASSRTSPGANVLTF
d_gene: -; v_gene: TRBV21-1; abundance: -; j_gene: TRBJ1-2; CDR3nt: TGTGCCAGCCGGACAGGGAATGGGTATGGCTACACCTTC; CDR3aa: CASRTGNGYGYTF
d_gene: -; v_gene: TRBV15; abundance: -; j_gene: TRBJ1-5; CDR3nt: TGTGCCACCAGCAGACCCGGGACCCTCAATCAGCCCCAGCATTTT; CDR3aa: CATSRPGTLNQPQHF
d_gene: TRBD1; v_gene: TRBV19; abundance: few; j_gene: TRBJ1-5; CDR3nt: TGTGCCAGTACCGGGGACAGTTGGAATCAGCCCCAGCATTTT; CDR3aa: CASTGDSWNQPQHF
d_gene: -; v_gene: TRBV9; abundance: -; j_gene: TRBJ1-2; CDR3nt: TGTGCCAGCAGCGTATTCGTCCCTGCTAACTATGGCTACACCTTC; CDR3aa: CASSVFVPANYGYTF
d_gene: TRBD2; v_gene: TRBV9; abundance: -; j_gene: TRBJ2-1; CDR3nt: TGTGCCAGCGGATTAGCGGGAGCGTGGAATGAGCAGTTCTTC; CDR3aa: CASGLAGAWNEQFF
d_gene: -; v_gene: TRBV6-4; abundance: -; j_gene: TRBJ2-2; CDR3nt: TGTGCCAGCAGTGCTATGGGGGACGGCACCGGGGAGCTGTTTTTT; CDR3aa: CASSAMGDGTGELFF
d_gene: -; v_gene: TRBV6-1; abundance: once; j_gene: TRBJ2-7; CDR3nt: TGTGCCAGCAGTGCCCTGGGGGCAGTCAACGAGCAGTACTTC; CDR3aa: CASSALGAVNEQYF
d_gene: -; v_gene: TRBV19; abundance: -; j_gene: TRBJ2-5; CDR3nt: TGTGCCAGTAGTTCGGCAGGGGGAGGTTGGGAGACCCAGTACTTC; CDR3aa: CASSSAGGGWETQYF
d_gene: -; v_gene: TRBV15; abundance: -; j_gene: TRBJ1-3; CDR3nt: TGTGCCACCAGCATAAACACAGGAAACACCATATATTTT; CDR3aa: CATSINTGNTIYF
d_gene: -; v_gene: TRBV5-1; abundance: -; j_gene: TRBJ1-2; CDR3nt: TGCGCCAGCAGATCCGGCAACTATGGCTACACCTTC; CDR3aa: CASRSGNYGYTF
d_gene: -; v_gene: TRBV5-6; abundance: -; j_gene: TRBJ1-1; CDR3nt: TGTGCCAGCAGCCCGGAGGGGCGGCGGACTGAAGCTTTCTTT; CDR3aa: CASSPEGRRTEAFF
d_gene: -; v_gene: TRBV9; abundance: once; j_gene: TRBJ2-5; CDR3nt: TGTGCCAGCAGCGCCCCCCCCAACTTCGGGACCCAGTACTTC; CDR3aa: CASSAPPNFGTQYF
d_gene: -; v_gene: TRBV5-1; abundance: -; j_gene: TRBJ1-1; CDR3nt: TGCGCCAGCAGCTTGGTGGTTTTTAGTCAGGATTACACTGAAGCTTTCTTT; CDR3aa: CASSLVVFSQDYTEAFF
d_gene: TRBD2; v_gene: TRBV5-1; abundance: -; j_gene: TRBJ2-5; CDR3nt: TGCGCCAGCAGGGGCGGGAGTTTACAAGAGACCCAGTACTTC; CDR3aa: CASRGGSLQETQYF
d_gene: -; v_gene: TRBV4-2; abundance: -; j_gene: TRBJ2-3; CDR3nt: TGTGCCAGCAGCCAAGACCCGACTAGCACAGATACGCAGTATTTT; CDR3aa: CASSQDPTSTDTQYF
d_gene: -; v_gene: TRBV7-3; abundance: -; j_gene: TRBJ2-3; CDR3nt: TGTGCCAGCAGCTCCGGGACTGCTGCAGATACGCAGTATTTT; CDR3aa: CASSSGTAADTQYF
d_gene: -; v_gene: TRBV2; abundance: -; j_gene: TRBJ1-1; CDR3nt: TGTGCCAGCACTAAGGGCCGGGGCACTGAAGCTTTCTTT; CDR3aa: CASTKGRGTEAFF
d_gene: -; v_gene: TRBV18; abundance: -; j_gene: TRBJ2-5; CDR3nt: TGTGCCAGCTCACCACCGGGGGGCCAGGGGGCCCAGTACTTC; CDR3aa: CASSPPGGQGAQYF